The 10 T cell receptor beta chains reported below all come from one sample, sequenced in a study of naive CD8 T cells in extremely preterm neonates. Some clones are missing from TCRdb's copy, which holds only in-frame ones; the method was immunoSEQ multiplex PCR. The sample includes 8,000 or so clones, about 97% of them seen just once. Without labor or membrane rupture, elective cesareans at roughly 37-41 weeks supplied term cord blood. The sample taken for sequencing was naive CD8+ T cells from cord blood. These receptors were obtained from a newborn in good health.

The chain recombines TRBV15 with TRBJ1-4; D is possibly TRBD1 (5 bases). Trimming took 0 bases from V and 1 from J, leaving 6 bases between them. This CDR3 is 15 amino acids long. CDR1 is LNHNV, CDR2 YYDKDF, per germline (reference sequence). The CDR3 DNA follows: TGTGCCACCAGCAGAGATCAGGGAACTAATGAAAAACTGTTTTTT. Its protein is CATSRDQGTNEKLFF.

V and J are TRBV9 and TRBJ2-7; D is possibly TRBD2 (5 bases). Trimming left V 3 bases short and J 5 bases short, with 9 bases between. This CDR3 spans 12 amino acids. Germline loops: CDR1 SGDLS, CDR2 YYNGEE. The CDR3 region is CASSGDGDEQYF. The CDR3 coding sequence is TGTGCCAGCAGCGGCGACGGGGACGAGCAGTACTTC.

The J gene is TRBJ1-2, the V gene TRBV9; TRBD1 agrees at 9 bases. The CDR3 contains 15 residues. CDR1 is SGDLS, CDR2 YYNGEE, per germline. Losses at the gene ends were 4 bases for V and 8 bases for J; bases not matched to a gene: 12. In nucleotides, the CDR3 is TGTGCCAGCAGCACCTGGGGACAGGGAGGGAAAGGCTACACCTTC. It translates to CASSTWGQGGKGYTF.

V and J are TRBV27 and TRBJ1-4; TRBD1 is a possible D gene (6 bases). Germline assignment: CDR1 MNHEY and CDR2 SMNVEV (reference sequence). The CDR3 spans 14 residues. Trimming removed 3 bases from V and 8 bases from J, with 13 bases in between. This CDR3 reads CASSFHVRGEKLFF. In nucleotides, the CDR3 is TGTGCCAGCAGTTTCCACGTCAGGGGAGAAAAACTGTTTTTT.

CDR3 DNA sequence: TGTGCCAGCCCTGACGGGTCTAGCGGGGGGCTCTACAATGAGCAGTTCTTC. This gives the protein CASPDGSSGGLYNEQFF. The chain joins TRBV6-4 to TRBJ2-1; 11 bases map to TRBD2. This CDR3 comprises 17 residues. CDR1 is MRHNA and CDR2 is SNTAGT in the germline V gene. Losses at the gene ends were 8 bases for V and 3 bases for J; bases not matched to a gene: 12.

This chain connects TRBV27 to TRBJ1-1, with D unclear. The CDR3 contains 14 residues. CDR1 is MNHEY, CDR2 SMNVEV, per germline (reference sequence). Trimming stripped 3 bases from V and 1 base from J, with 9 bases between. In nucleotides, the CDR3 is TGTGCCAGCAGTTTGGGCGGGCAGAACACTGAAGCTTTCTTT. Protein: CASSLGGQNTEAFF.

The CDR3 DNA sequence: TGTGCCACCAGCAGAGTTGGGGGGTCGAACACTGAAGCTTTCTTT. It yields the protein CATSRVGGSNTEAFF. The J gene is TRBJ1-1, the V gene TRBV15; weak D call: TRBD1 (5 bases). The V end lost 1 base, the J end lost 1 base, and 10 bases lay between the germline ends. This CDR3 has 15 residues. Germline CDR1 reads LNHNV; CDR2 reads YYDKDF (reference sequence).

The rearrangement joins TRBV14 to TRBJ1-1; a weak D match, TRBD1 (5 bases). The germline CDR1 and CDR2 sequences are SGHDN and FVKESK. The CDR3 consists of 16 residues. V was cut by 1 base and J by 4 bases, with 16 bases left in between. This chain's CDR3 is CASSQGGGLIVTEAFF. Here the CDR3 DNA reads TGTGCCAGCAGCCAAGGGGGCGGCTTAATTGTCACTGAAGCTTTCTTT.

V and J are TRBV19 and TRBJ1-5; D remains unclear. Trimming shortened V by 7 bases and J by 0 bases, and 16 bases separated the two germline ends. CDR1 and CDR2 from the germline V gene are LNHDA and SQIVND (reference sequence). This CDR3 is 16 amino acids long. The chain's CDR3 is CASKEGSDYSNQPQHF. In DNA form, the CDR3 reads TGTGCCAGTAAAGAGGGCAGTGACTATAGCAATCAGCCCCAGCATTTT.

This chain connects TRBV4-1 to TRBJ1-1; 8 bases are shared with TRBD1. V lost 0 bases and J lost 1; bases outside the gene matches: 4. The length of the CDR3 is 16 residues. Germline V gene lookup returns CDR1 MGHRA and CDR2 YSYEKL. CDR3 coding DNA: TGCGCCAGCAGCCAAGATTTAGGACAGGGGAACACTGAAGCTTTCTTT. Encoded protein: CASSQDLGQGNTEAFF.